This T cell receptor (beta chain) was found in a study of blood T cells in healthy people across ages. From germline, CDR1 is KGHSY and CDR2 FQNENV. The CDR3 runs 14 residues. The trim removed 4 bases at V and 4 bases at J, leaving 5 bases unmatched. PBMCs, at least 7 million per sample, were isolated. Per sample, at least 5 micrograms of total RNA were extracted. Comment on this clonotype: The target antigen is unknown.

The study, taken as a whole, reports: Long-lived donors exceeded aged donors in naive CD4+ cells and diversity. Unsorted PBMCs blocked a conclusive comparison of naive and antigen-experienced cells.

A sample-barcoded 5' primer and a J-beta primer mix were used in a second PCR of about 6 to 11 cycles. Via MiXCR, TCRdb re-called the 5' RACE reads, giving one row per CDR3 protein. The sample records 550,000 to 750,000 distinct CDR3 sequences, roughly 21% being singletons. The sample consisted of blood. This TCR derives from a man between 65 and 85 years old in good health. J is TRBJ2-3 and V is TRBV16, with TRBD1 matching over 7 bases. This CDR3 is CASSPKTGPDTQYF. The CDR3 coding sequence is TGTGCCAGCAGCCCAAAGACAGGGCCAGATACGCAGTATTTT.